What follows is one T cell receptor (beta chain) and its context. Its antigen is as yet unknown. Sequencing used immunoSEQ multiplex PCR; TCRdb keeps in-frame clones, though not all of them. This sample has roughly 160,000 clones, with just under 95% found just once. The record originates from a study of T cell responses to AZD1222 COVID-19 vaccine. CDR3 length equals 14 residues. Germline-derived CDR1 and CDR2 are MNHEY and SVGAGI. Trimming took 6 bases from V and 0 from J, leaving 11 bases between them. Study observations and caveats: Clonal diversity was possibly underestimated, and the donors were mostly white British, with more females. Vaccine-related CD4 TCRs covered spike, predominating at 160-218 and 743-854.

The specimen comprised peripheral blood, sampled on day 0 of AZD1222 vaccination. The sequence was obtained from an adult in good health. The chain is built from TRBV6-5 and TRBJ1-1; TRBD1 is a possible D gene (6 bases). The CDR3 sequence is CASRGARVNTEAFF. CDR3 DNA: TGTGCCAGCAGGGGGGCCAGGGTGAACACTGAAGCTTTCTTT.